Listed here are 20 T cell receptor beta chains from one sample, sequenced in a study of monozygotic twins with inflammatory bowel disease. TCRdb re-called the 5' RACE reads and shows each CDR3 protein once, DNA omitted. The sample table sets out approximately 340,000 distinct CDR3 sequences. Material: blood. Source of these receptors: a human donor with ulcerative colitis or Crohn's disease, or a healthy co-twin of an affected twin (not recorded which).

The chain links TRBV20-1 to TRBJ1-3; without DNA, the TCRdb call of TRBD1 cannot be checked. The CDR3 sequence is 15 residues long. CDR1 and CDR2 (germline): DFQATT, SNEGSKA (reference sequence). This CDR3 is CSALPGTGPGNTIYF.

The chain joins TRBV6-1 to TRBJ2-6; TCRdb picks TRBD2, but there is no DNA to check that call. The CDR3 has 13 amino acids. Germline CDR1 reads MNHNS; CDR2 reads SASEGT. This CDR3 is CATLQTGANVLTF.

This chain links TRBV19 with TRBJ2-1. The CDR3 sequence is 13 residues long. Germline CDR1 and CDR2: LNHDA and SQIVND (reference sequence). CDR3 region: CASSVQRYNEQFF.

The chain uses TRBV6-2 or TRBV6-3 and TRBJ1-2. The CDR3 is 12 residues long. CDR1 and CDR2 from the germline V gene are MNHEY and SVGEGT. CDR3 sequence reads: CASSYRLYGYTF.

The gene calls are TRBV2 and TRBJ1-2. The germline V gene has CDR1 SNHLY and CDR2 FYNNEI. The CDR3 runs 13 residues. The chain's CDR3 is CASALGPGKGYTF.

CDR3 amino acids: CASSPDRSNPNTQYF. This rearrangement joins TRBV7-8 to TRBJ2-3. In germline, CDR1 is SGHVS, CDR2 FQNEAQ. CDR3 length equals 15 residues.

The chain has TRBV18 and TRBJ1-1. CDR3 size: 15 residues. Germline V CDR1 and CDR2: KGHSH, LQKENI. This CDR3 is CASSPLGTLNTEAFF.

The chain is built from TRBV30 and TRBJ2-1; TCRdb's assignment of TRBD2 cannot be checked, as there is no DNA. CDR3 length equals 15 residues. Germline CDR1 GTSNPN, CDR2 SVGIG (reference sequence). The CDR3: CAWSVAGRSYNEQFF.

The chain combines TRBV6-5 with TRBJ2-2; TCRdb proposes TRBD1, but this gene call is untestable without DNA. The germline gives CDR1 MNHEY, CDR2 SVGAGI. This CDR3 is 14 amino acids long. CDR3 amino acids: CASKNRGGTGELFF.

The CDR3 sequence is CASSRSGLAGSSYNEQFF. The V gene is TRBV5-1, the J gene TRBJ2-1; TCRdb returns TRBD2, unconfirmable since there is no DNA. CDR1 is SGHRS and CDR2 is YFSETQ in the germline V gene. The CDR3 is 18 amino acids.

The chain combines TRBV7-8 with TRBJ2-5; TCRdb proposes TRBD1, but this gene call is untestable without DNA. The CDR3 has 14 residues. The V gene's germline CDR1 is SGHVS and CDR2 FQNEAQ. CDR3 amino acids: CASSLGGNEETQYF.

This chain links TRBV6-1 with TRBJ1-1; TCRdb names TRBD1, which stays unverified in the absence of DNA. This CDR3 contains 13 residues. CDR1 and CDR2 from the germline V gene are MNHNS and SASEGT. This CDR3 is CASSEVPRGEAFF.

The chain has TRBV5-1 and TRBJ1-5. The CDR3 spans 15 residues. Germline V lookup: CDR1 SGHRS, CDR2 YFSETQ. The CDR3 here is CASSLEPDRNQPQHF.

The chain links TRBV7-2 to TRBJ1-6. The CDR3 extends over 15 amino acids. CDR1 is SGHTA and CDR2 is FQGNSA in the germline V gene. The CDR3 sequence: CASSLGSRTNSPLHF.

The CDR3 reads CASSFLAGGQETQYF. V usage is TRBV5-1 and J usage is TRBJ2-5; without DNA, the TCRdb call of TRBD2 cannot be checked. This CDR3 has 15 amino acids. CDR1 is SGHRS, CDR2 YFSETQ, per germline.

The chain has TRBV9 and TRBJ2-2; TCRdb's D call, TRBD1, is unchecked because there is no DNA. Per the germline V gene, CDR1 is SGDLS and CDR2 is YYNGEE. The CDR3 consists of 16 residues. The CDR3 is CVSSVGVRGATGELFF.

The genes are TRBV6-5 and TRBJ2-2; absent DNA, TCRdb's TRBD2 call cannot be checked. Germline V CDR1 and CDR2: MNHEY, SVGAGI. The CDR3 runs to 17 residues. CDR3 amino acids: CASSYSAAGGDTGELFF.

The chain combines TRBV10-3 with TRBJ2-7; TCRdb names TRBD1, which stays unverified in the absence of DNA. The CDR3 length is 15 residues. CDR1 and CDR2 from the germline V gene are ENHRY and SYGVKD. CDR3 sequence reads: CAISDRQGGLGEQYF.

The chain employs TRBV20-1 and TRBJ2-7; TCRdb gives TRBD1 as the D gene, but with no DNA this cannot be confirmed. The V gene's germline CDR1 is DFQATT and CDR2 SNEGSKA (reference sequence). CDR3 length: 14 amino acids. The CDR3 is CSVLPPPFGNEQYF.

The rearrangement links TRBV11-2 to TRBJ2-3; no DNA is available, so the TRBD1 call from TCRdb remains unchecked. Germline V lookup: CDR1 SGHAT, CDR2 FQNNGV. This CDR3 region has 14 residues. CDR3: CASSLRGLENTQYF.